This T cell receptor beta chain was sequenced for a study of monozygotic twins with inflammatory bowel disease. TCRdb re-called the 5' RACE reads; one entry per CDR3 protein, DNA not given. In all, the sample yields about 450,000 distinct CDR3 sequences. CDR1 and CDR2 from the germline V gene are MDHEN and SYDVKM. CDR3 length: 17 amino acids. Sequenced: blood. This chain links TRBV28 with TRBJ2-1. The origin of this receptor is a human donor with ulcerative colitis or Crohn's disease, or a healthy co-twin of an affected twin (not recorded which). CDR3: CASSPPPRESSYNEQFF.